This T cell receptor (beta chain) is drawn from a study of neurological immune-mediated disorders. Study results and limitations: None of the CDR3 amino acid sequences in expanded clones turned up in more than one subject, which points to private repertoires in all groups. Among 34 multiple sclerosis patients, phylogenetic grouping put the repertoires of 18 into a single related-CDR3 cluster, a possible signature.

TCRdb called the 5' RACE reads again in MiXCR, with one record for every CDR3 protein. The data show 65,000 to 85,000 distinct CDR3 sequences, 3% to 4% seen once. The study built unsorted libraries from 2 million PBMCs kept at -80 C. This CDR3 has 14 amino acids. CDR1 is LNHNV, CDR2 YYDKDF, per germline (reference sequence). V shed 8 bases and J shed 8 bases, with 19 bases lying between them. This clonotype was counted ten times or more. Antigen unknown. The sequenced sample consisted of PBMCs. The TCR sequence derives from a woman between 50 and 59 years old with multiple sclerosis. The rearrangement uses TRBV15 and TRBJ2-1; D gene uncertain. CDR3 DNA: TGTGCCACCGGCAATAGGCAAGTGTTGGATGAGCAGTTCTTC. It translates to CATGNRQVLDEQFF.